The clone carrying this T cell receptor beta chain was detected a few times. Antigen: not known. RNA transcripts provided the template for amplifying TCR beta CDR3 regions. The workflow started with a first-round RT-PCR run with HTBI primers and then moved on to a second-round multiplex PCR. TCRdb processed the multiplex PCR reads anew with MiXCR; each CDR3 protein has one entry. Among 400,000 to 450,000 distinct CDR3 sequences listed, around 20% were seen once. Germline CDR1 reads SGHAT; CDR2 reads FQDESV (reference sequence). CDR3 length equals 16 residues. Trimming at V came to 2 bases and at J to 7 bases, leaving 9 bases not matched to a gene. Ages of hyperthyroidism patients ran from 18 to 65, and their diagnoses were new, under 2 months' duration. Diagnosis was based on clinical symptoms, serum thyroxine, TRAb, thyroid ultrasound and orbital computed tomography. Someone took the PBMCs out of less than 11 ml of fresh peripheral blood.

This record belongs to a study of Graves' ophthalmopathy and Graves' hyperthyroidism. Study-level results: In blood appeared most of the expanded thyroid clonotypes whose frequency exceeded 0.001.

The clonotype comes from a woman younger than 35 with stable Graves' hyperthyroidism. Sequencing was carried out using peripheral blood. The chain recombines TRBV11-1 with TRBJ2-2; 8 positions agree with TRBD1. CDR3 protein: CASSLQGAPVVGELFF. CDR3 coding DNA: TGTGCCAGCAGCTTACAGGGGGCGCCGGTAGTCGGGGAGCTGTTTTTT.